This T cell receptor beta chain was sequenced for a study of blood T cells in healthy people across ages. Whole-study findings and limits: The study found more naive CD4+ cells and higher diversity in long-lived than aged donors.

Germline CDR1 and CDR2: MNHEY and SMNVEV (reference sequence). This CDR3 comprises 18 residues. V gave up 2 bases and J gave up 4 bases; unmatched junction bases: 10. With a J-beta primer mix and a sample-barcoded 5' primer, a second PCR ran about 7 to 11 cycles. Each cDNA molecule was tagged by a template-switch adaptor with 12 random nucleotides. TCRdb ran MiXCR on the 5' RACE reads and lists one entry per CDR3 protein. The sample lists around 1,000,000 distinct CDR3 sequences; roughly two fifths were seen once. This clonotype appeared many times. Its antigen remains unknown. The specimen sequenced was blood. The chain recombines TRBV27 with TRBJ2-2, with TRBD2 matching over 10 bases. The TCR sequence derives from a man younger than 35 in good health. The chain's CDR3 is CASSLSGSGGLSTGELFF. DNA of the CDR3: TGTGCCAGCAGTTTAAGCGGTAGCGGGGGGCTCAGCACCGGGGAGCTGTTTTTT.